This T cell receptor beta chain was sequenced in a study of vaccination and CD4 T cells after COVID-19. Whole-study context: The study collected post-vaccine samples a median around 77 days after dose two, with a range of 14 to 241. From HCoV-229E, HCoV-OC43, HCoV-NL63 and SARS-CoV-2, overlapping spike peptides were used to stimulate the cells.

This clonotype qualifies as medium-sized (0.01 to 0.1%). Its antigen is unknown. The study sequenced cultured CD4+ T cell DNA using the Oncomine TCR Beta short-read assay. TCRdb reprocessed the PCR reads via MiXCR and lists one record per CDR3 protein. This table holds more than 20,000 distinct CDR3 sequences, about 43% found once. Stated time point: late sampling 161 to 241 days after vaccination in three convalescent patients. Treatment here: approximately 9-day PBMC culture with coronavirus spike peptide pools or control peptides (ViraFEST assay). Losses at the gene ends were 10 bases for V and 4 bases for J; bases not matched to a gene: 4. This CDR3 spans 13 amino acids. Germline V gene data show CDR1 as MNHNS and CDR2 as SASEGT.

Material: CD4+ T cells from blood, cultured in vitro, obtained about 7 months after SARS-CoV-2 vaccination. This TCR came from a human donor who had recovered from COVID-19. V usage is TRBV6-1 and J usage is TRBJ2-7; 13 bases align to TRBD2. CDR3 sequence (DNA): TGTGCCACGGGGACTAGCGGGATATACGAGCAGTACTTC. Encoded protein: CATGTSGIYEQYF.